This TCR beta chain was profiled in a study of OX40 agonist ivuxolimab in advanced cancers. Measured with immunoSEQ multiplex PCR; TCRdb has only the in-frame clones, and not every one. The sample comprises nearly 50,000 clones, about 90% of which are singletons, and 45% to 55% rests with the top ten. The V segment lost 3 bases and the J segment 3 bases; nucleotides outside the gene matches: 5. The length of the CDR3 is 16 residues. Per the germline V gene, CDR1 is WNHNN and CDR2 is SYGVQD (reference sequence). This sequence was found in an adult with an advanced solid tumor such as melanoma, head and neck, liver or kidney cancer. The sample in question was CD4+ or CD8+ T cells sorted from blood, obtained in a trial of the OX40 agonist ivuxolimab. The chain couples TRBV10-1 to TRBJ2-1; the match to TRBD2 covers 10 bases. The CDR3 here is CASSDTSGVVYNEQFF. The DNA of the CDR3 is TGCGCCAGCAGTGATACTAGCGGGGTGGTCTACAATGAGCAGTTCTTC.